Below are 30 T cell receptor beta chains sequenced from a single sample in a study of blood T cell repertoires in COVID-19. The repertoire was sequenced with immunoSEQ multiplex PCR; TCRdb's copy has only in-frame clones and lacks some. The table records some 110,000 clones, roughly four fifths of them present only once. Sequencing was carried out using peripheral blood. The receptors come from an older woman with acute or convalescent COVID-19.

The rearrangement uses TRBV5-6 and TRBJ2-2, with D tentatively TRBD2 (5 bases). The CDR3 loop spans 13 amino acids. V lost 4 bases, J lost 5 bases, and 9 bases lay in between. From germline, CDR1 is SGHDT and CDR2 YYEEEE. CDR3 sequence reads: CASSARGTGELFF. CDR3 in DNA: TGTGCCAGCAGCGCCCGGGGAACCGGGGAGCTGTTTTTT.

The chain has TRBV19 and TRBJ1-5, with 10 bases aligning to TRBD1. The CDR3 consists of 16 residues. V was pared by 5 bases and J by 6 bases, with 10 bases of the junction left unmatched. Germline assignment: CDR1 LNHDA and CDR2 SQIVND (reference sequence). The CDR3 DNA reads TGTGCCAGTAGTGTGGCCGGGACAGGGGCGGGTCAGCCCCAGCATTTT. Translated, it gives CASSVAGTGAGQPQHF.

The rearrangement joins TRBV27 to TRBJ1-1; 7 positions agree with TRBD1. After removal of 7 bases from V and 4 bases from J, the junction contained 12 bases not matched to a gene. The CDR3 is made up of 15 amino acids. Germline values: CDR1 MNHEY, CDR2 SMNVEV (reference sequence). The DNA of the CDR3 is TGTGCCAGCACCCCACAAGACAGGGTTGGCACTGAAGCTTTCTTT. Its translation is CASTPQDRVGTEAFF.

The V gene is TRBV19, the J gene TRBJ2-5; TRBD1 aligns across 7 bases. Germline V gives CDR1 LNHDA, CDR2 SQIVND (reference sequence). V dropped 5 bases and J dropped 2; count of bases not matched to a gene: 5. This CDR3 is built from 14 residues. The CDR3 bases are TGTGCCAGTAGTCGAGGACAGGATCAAGAGACCCAGTACTTC. It translates to CASSRGQDQETQYF. Combining the CDR3 with reference TRBV19 and TRBJ2-5 gives the whole variable domain DGGITQSPKYLFRKEGQNVTLSCEQNLNHDAMYWYRQDPGQGLRLIYYSQIVNDFQKGDIAEGYSVSREKKESFPLTVTSAQKNPTAFYLCASSRGQDQETQYFGPGTRLLVL.

This chain joins TRBV28 and TRBJ1-2, with a weak D call TRBD1 (5 bases). Germline values: CDR1 MDHEN, CDR2 SYDVKM. This CDR3 has 13 amino acids. V dropped 4 bases and J dropped 1 base, with 7 bases sitting between them. The chain's CDR3 is CASSSDNNYGYTF. In DNA, the CDR3 is TGTGCCAGCAGTTCGGACAATAACTATGGCTACACCTTC.

The V gene is TRBV7-9, the J gene TRBJ1-2; TRBD1 matches at 7 bases. The CDR3 is 14 amino acids. J gave up 8 bases and V 2 bases, and 8 bases lay outside the gene matches. Looked up from germline, CDR1 is SEHNR and CDR2 is FQNEAQ (reference sequence). In DNA form, the CDR3 reads TGTGCCAGCAGCTTAACAGGGGAACAGAGCGGCTACACCTTC. Its protein is CASSLTGEQSGYTF. The whole variable domain, remainder taken from reference TRBV7-9 and TRBJ1-2, is DTGVSQNPRHKITKRGQNVTFRCDPISEHNRLYWYRQTLGQGPEFLTYFQNEAQLEKSRLLSDRFSAERPKGSFSTLEIQRTEQGDSAMYLCASSLTGEQSGYTFGSGTRLTVV.

The chain joins TRBV5-1 to TRBJ2-2, with 11 bases fitting TRBD2. CDR1 is SGHRS and CDR2 is YFSETQ in the germline V gene. The CDR3 is made up of 19 amino acids. V shed 4 bases, J shed 6 bases, and the junction held 17 bases outside the gene matches. Here the CDR3 reads CASSAGLAGLWVVPGELFF. CDR3 sequence (DNA): TGCGCCAGCAGCGCTGGACTAGCGGGCCTCTGGGTGGTCCCCGGGGAGCTGTTTTTT.

The V gene is TRBV7-2, the J gene TRBJ1-1; D call uncertain. V was shortened by 2 bases and J by 1 base, with 11 bases between the two germline ends. Germline CDR1 reads SGHTA; CDR2 reads FQGNSA. CDR3 size: 15 residues. The CDR3 DNA reads as TGTGCCAGCAGCTTAATGGAGGGAAAGAACACTGAAGCTTTCTTT. Its translation: CASSLMEGKNTEAFF. Combining the CDR3 with reference TRBV7-2 and TRBJ1-1 gives the whole variable domain GAGVSQSPSNKVTEKGKDVELRCDPISGHTALYWYRQSLGQGLEFLIYFQGNSAPDKSGLPSDRFSAERTGGSVSTLTIQRTQQEDSAVYLCASSLMEGKNTEAFFGQGTRLTVV.

J is TRBJ1-1 and V is TRBV18; no firm D call. The V end lost 3 bases, the J end lost 8 bases, and 7 bases lay between the germline ends. CDR1 KGHSH and CDR2 LQKENI come from the germline V gene. The CDR3 runs to 11 residues. In DNA, the CDR3 is TGTGCCAGCTCACCCGGGAGAGAAGCTTTCTTT. It is translated as CASSPGREAFF.

The chain carries TRBV3-1 (or the pseudogene TRBV3-2) and TRBJ2-2, with TRBD1 matching 7 bases. Germline V gene data show CDR1 as LGHDT and CDR2 as YNNKEL (reference sequence). The length of the CDR3 is 15 residues. V shed 3 bases, J shed 0 bases, and the junction held 1 base outside the gene matches. The CDR3 loop is CASSHQGANTGELFF. The CDR3 region has the DNA TGTGCCAGCAGCCACCAGGGGGCGAACACCGGGGAGCTGTTTTTT.

This clone has a single count. The chain employs TRBV11-3 and TRBJ2-1; TRBD1 agrees at 7 bases. This CDR3 is built from 15 residues. Germline values: CDR1 SGHNT, CDR2 YENEEA. V trimming: 0 bases; J trimming: 2 bases; junction bases outside the gene matches: 1. The CDR3 DNA follows: TGTGCCAGCAGCTTAGAGGGACAGCCCTACAATGAGCAGTTCTTC. Its translation: CASSLEGQPYNEQFF.

The J gene is TRBJ2-1, the V gene TRBV21-1; TRBD1 was called by the table and not checked on the DNA. TRBV21-1 is listed as a pseudogene. The CDR3 has 16 residues. The CDR3 loop reads CARERNQGAPYNEQFF. In DNA form, the CDR3 reads TGTGCCAGGGAGAGAAATCAGGGGGCTCCTTACAATGAGCAGTTCTTC.

With respect to this clone: Germline and junction disagree at one end, which may indicate a read error. At the DNA level, this CDR3 is encoded by other sequences in the same sample as well. The chain is built from TRBV19 and TRBJ2-6, with 13 bases matching TRBD2. The CDR3 contains 17 residues. Germline assignment: CDR1 LNHDA and CDR2 SQIVND (reference sequence). CDR3 region: CASKTSGGDSGANVLTF. DNA for the CDR3: TGTGCCAGTAAAACTAGCGGGGGGGACTCTGGAGCCAACGTCCTGACTTTC.

This clone appeared many times. The chain links TRBV5-6 to TRBJ2-7; 10 nucleotides agree with TRBD2. This CDR3 is built from 14 residues. V gave up 2 bases and J gave up 5 bases; unmatched junction bases: 4. The germline gives CDR1 SGHDT, CDR2 YYEEEE. This CDR3 reads CASSFGLAGDEQYF. The CDR3 DNA reads TGTGCCAGCAGCTTTGGGCTAGCGGGGGACGAGCAGTACTTC.

The rearrangement joins TRBV5-1 to TRBJ2-5; TRBD2 matches at 11 bases. V gave up 5 bases and J gave up 2 bases; unmatched junction bases: 5. The CDR3 spans 15 residues. Germline loops: CDR1 SGHRS, CDR2 YFSETQ. The CDR3 region is CASRQTSGAQETQYF. CDR3 sequence (DNA): TGCGCCAGCAGGCAGACTAGCGGGGCACAAGAGACCCAGTACTTC.

This chain links TRBV10-3 with TRBJ1-1; the D is unclear. V was shortened by 1 base and J by 11 bases, with 17 bases between the two germline ends. The CDR3 is 14 amino acids. Germline V lookup: CDR1 ENHRY, CDR2 SYGVKD. CDR3 protein: CAISEYNPGGGAFF. Here the CDR3 DNA reads TGTGCCATCAGTGAGTACAACCCAGGCGGCGGGGCTTTCTTT.

In its sample, this clone was seen once. This chain uses TRBV6-5 with TRBJ1-2; 9 bases align to TRBD1. There are 14 residues in the CDR3. Germline V lookup: CDR1 MNHEY, CDR2 SVGAGI. The trim removed 10 bases at V and 2 bases at J, leaving 8 bases unmatched. The CDR3 nucleotides read TGTGCCACCAAACAGGGGGCGGCCAACTATGGCTACACCTTC. This gives the protein CATKQGAANYGYTF.

As to this clone: One end of the junction fails to match germline, which may point to a read error. V usage is TRBV18 and J usage is TRBJ2-5, with a possible D match to TRBD1 (5 bases). The CDR3 contains 15 residues. The germline V gene has CDR1 KGHSH and CDR2 LQKENI. The chain's CDR3 is CASSPVRRGQEIQYF. In DNA, the CDR3 is TGTGCCAGCTCACCAGTTAGGCGAGGACAAGAGATCCAGTACTTC.

V gene TRBV24-1 combines with J gene TRBJ2-1; 10 nucleotides match TRBD2. V was clipped by 2 bases and J by 2 bases; unmatched bases: 2. Germline CDR1 reads KGHDR; CDR2 reads SFDVKD. The CDR3 has 16 residues. CDR3 sequence (DNA): TGTGCCACCAGTGATTCTAGCGGGAGTGCCTACAATGAGCAGTTCTTC. It codes for CATSDSSGSAYNEQFF.

The V gene is TRBV6-1, the J gene TRBJ2-1; TRBD2 matches at 9 bases. The CDR3 has 15 amino acids. Germline V gives CDR1 MNHNS, CDR2 SASEGT. J gave up 11 bases and V 1 base, and 9 bases lay outside the gene matches. CDR3: CASSEVGSGSTKQFF. In DNA form, the CDR3 reads TGTGCCAGCAGTGAAGTCGGTAGCGGGAGTACTAAGCAGTTCTTC.

The CDR3 DNA sequence: TGTGCCAGCAGCTTAATGGGACAGGGCACAGATACGCAGTATTTT. Its protein is CASSLMGQGTDTQYF. The V call is TRBV7-2, the J call TRBJ2-3, with 8 bases that match TRBD1. J gave up 1 base and V 2 bases, and 2 bases lay outside the gene matches. Germline loops: CDR1 SGHTA, CDR2 FQGNSA. The CDR3 is made up of 15 amino acids. Complete variable domain (other parts from reference TRBV7-2 and TRBJ2-3): GAGVSQSPSNKVTEKGKDVELRCDPISGHTALYWYRQSLGQGLEFLIYFQGNSAPDKSGLPSDRFSAERTGGSVSTLTIQRTQQEDSAVYLCASSLMGQGTDTQYFGPGTRLTVL.

The genes are TRBV3-1 (or the pseudogene TRBV3-2) and TRBJ1-5; D is possibly TRBD1 (5 bases). Germline-derived CDR1 and CDR2 are LGHDT and YNNKEL (reference sequence). This CDR3 is built from 14 residues. Between the trimmed V and J ends, which lost 4 bases and 7 bases, there was a span of 14 bases. CDR3 sequence reads: CASSPLSQGQPQHF. In DNA form, the CDR3 reads TGTGCCAGCAGCCCCTTAAGTCAGGGACAGCCCCAGCATTTT.

This clone was seen a handful of times. A read error may produce the germline difference seen at one junction end. The chain links TRBV7-2 to TRBJ1-2; D may be TRBD1 (6 bases). The CDR3 length is 13 residues. CDR1 SGHTA and CDR2 FQGNSA come from the germline V gene. The CDR3 here is CASSLAGVDGYTF. The DNA of the CDR3 is TGTGCCAGCAGCCTAGCAGGGGTCGATGGCTACACCTTC.

V gene TRBV19 combines with J gene TRBJ2-2; D not resolved. The CDR3 spans 13 residues. Trimming removed 0 bases from V and 8 bases from J, with 7 bases in between. Germline V lookup: CDR1 LNHDA, CDR2 SQIVND (reference sequence). For the CDR3, the DNA is TGTGCCAGTAGTATAGATCTATCGGGGGAGCTGTTTTTT. This codes for CASSIDLSGELFF.

This clone showed up just a few times. The chain employs TRBV11-2 and TRBJ2-5, with TRBD1 as a possible D gene (6 bases). Per the germline V gene, CDR1 is SGHAT and CDR2 is FQNNGV. The CDR3 covers 15 residues. The V end lost 5 bases, the J end lost 5 bases, and 18 bases lay between the germline ends. The CDR3 DNA sequence: TGTGCCAGCAGCCCAGGGGAGAGGGTCGGCGAGACCCAGTACTTC. Its translation: CASSPGERVGETQYF.

The chain couples TRBV2 to TRBJ2-1; TRBD1 matches at 7 bases. CDR1 SNHLY and CDR2 FYNNEI come from the germline V gene. V shed 3 bases and J 6 bases; nucleotides not matched to a gene: 5. The CDR3 consists of 14 residues. The DNA for the CDR3 is TGTGCCAGCAGTGATTGGTCAGGGGGCAATGAGCAGTTCTTC. It is translated as CASSDWSGGNEQFF.

CDR3: CASSVSGGPSYEQYF. The CDR3 nucleotides are TGTGCCAGCAGCGTTAGCGGGGGCCCCTCCTACGAGCAGTACTTC. The chain employs TRBV9 and TRBJ2-7, with TRBD2 matching over 9 bases. In germline, CDR1 is SGDLS, CDR2 YYNGEE. The CDR3 contains 15 residues. J lost 0 bases, V lost 2 bases, and 3 bases had no gene match.

This sequence joins TRBV5-1 and TRBJ2-3; D may be TRBD1 (5 bases). This CDR3 is built from 14 residues. V lost 10 bases and J lost 0, with 15 bases in between. Germline CDR1 is SGHRS and CDR2 is YFSETQ. The CDR3, as DNA: TGCGCCGGAAAGGAGACAGCGAGCACAGATACGCAGTATTTT. Residues: CAGKETASTDTQYF.

The V and J genes are TRBV18 and TRBJ2-5; TRBD2 agrees at 7 bases. The CDR3 sequence is 18 residues long. V dropped 2 bases and J dropped 5; count of bases not matched to a gene: 17. The germline gives CDR1 KGHSH, CDR2 LQKENI. The chain's CDR3 is CASSPWGGVAAAVETQYF. The CDR3 region has the DNA TGTGCCAGCTCACCATGGGGGGGAGTGGCGGCCGCGGTGGAGACCCAGTACTTC.

This rearrangement joins TRBV18 to TRBJ1-6; TRBD1 aligns across 7 bases. Germline loops: CDR1 KGHSH, CDR2 LQKENI. The CDR3 totals 15 residues. V lost 8 bases to trimming and J lost 10 bases; unmatched junction nucleotides: 14. CDR3 nucleotides: TGTGCCAGCAGCGAACGGAGACAGGGAGACTCACCCCTCCACTTT. It encodes CASSERRQGDSPLHF.